This T cell receptor beta chain was recorded in a study of CD8+ T cells in alopecia areata. Across the whole study: Patients in the treated group were given tofacitinib by mouth, 5 to 10 mg twice a day. Affected scalp percentage gauged treated patients' severity.

Germline V gene lookup returns CDR1 MNHNY and CDR2 SVGAGI (reference sequence). The CDR3 is 12 residues long. V shed 6 bases and J shed 7 bases, with 9 bases lying between them. Noted treatment: oral pan-JAK inhibitor, 5-10 mg twice daily. Sequencing relied on a cDNA template that was reverse transcribed from extracted RNA. The table came from immunoSEQ multiplex PCR; TCRdb's copy has only in-frame clones and leaves some out. In the table there are 110,000 to 150,000 clones, about 56% of which are singletons. This TCR came from a human donor with alopecia areata. The chain uses TRBV6-6 and TRBJ1-4; D perhaps matches TRBD1 (5 bases). Sequencing used CD8+ T cells sorted from blood, obtained at week 4, from a patient treated with tofacitinib. In nucleotides, the CDR3 is TGTGCCAGCAGCCGGGGCCCTGAAAAACTGTTTTTT. Translating it yields CASSRGPEKLFF.